The rows below give T cell receptor beta chains drawn from one sample of a study of shared clonotypes between healthy human individuals. Sequenced by immunoSEQ multiplex PCR; TCRdb stores in-frame clones only, minus some. The repertoire holds 850,000 to 1,100,000 clones, roughly 77% seen once, with about 0.89% in the top ten. The material sequenced was memory CD4+ T cells from PBMCs. The receptor set was obtained from a man younger than 35 in good health. Some clones in this sample may be carry-over from other donors' samples. CDR3s include the opening cysteine and the closing phenylalanine or tryptophan. A D gene is named only where the DNA matches it firmly. Part of the rows lack a size; the others show once, few, many or a class for expanded clones.

.	TRBJ1-1	TRBD1	TRBV18	TGTGCCAGCTCACCGACAGGGTACACTGAAGCTTTCTTT	CASSPTGYTEAFF
few	TRBJ2-5	.	TRBV19	TGTGCCAGTCCTATCCGGCGTGGGGGGTATCAAGAGACCCAGTACTTC	CASPIRRGGYQETQYF
few	TRBJ2-3	.	TRBV10-3	TGTGCCATCGGGGGGGCGGATACGCAGTATTTT	CAIGGADTQYF
.	TRBJ1-1	TRBD1	TRBV19	TGTGCCAGTAGCCCACAGGGGATGAACACTGAAGCTTTCTTT	CASSPQGMNTEAFF
.	TRBJ1-1	.	TRBV30	TGTGCCTGGAGTGACGGTTTGAACACTGAAGCTTTCTTT	CAWSDGLNTEAFF
.	TRBJ2-6	TRBD1	TRBV19	TGTGCCAGTAGTAGGGACAGGTCTGGGGCCAACGTCCTGACTTTC	CASSRDRSGANVLTF
.	TRBJ1-1	TRBD1	TRBV6-6	TGTGCCAGCAGACGCCCGGGACAGGGGGCTTACACTGAAGCTTTCTTT	CASRRPGQGAYTEAFF
few	TRBJ1-1	.	TRBV6-5	TGTGCCAGCAGTTCCTCGACAGTGAAGGCGTCTGAAGCTTTCTTT	CASSSSTVKASEAFF
few	TRBJ1-4	TRBD1	TRBV7-8	TGTGCCAGCAGCCTAGGGGGCTGGGGAGAAAAACTGTTTTTT	CASSLGGWGEKLFF
.	TRBJ2-3	.	TRBV9	TGTGCCAGCAGCCCCATTCGAGGACTCAGCACAGATACGCAGTATTTT	CASSPIRGLSTDTQYF
few	TRBJ2-1	.	TRBV18	TGTGCCAGCTCACCACTTCCCGGGATGGATGATGAGCAGTTCTTC	CASSPLPGMDDEQFF
few	TRBJ1-2	.	TRBV7-2	TGTGCCAGCAGATTCGACCGGGGTGGGGATGGCTACACCTTC	CASRFDRGGDGYTF
.	TRBJ1-3	.	TRBV4-1	TGCGCCAGCAGCGTTGTAGGGGCGGGAAACACCATATATTTT	CASSVVGAGNTIYF
once	TRBJ1-1	.	TRBV5-1	TGCGCCAGCAGCTTGGGGATTGCGTGGAGACGGAACACTGAAGCTTTCTTT	CASSLGIAWRRNTEAFF
few	TRBJ1-1	.	TRBV5-1	TGCGCCAGCAGCTTTGCGGGTTCGGTTGACACTGAAGCTTTCTTT	CASSFAGSVDTEAFF
.	TRBJ2-1	TRBD2	TRBV11-2	TGTGCCAGCAGCTCTGGACTAGCGGGAATCTACAATGAGCAGTTCTTC	CASSSGLAGIYNEQFF
once	TRBJ2-5	.	TRBV6-1	TGTGCCAGCAAAAGAGGGACGGAACAAGAGACCCAGTACTTC	CASKRGTEQETQYF
.	TRBJ2-3	TRBD2	TRBV30	TGTGCCTGGACCCACAGGACTAGCGGGAGCTCCTTCAATACGCAGTATTTT	CAWTHRTSGSSFNTQYF
few	TRBJ1-2	.	TRBV6-1	TGTGCCAGCAGTGAACGACACCCCAGGGAGGTAGAGGGCTACACCTTC	CASSERHPREVEGYTF
.	TRBJ2-2	.	TRBV11-2	TGTGCCAGCAGCTTGGTCGGCCTAGTAAACACCGGGGAGCTGTTTTTT	CASSLVGLVNTGELFF
.	TRBJ2-7	.	TRBV30	TGTGCCTGGAGTAGTAGCTCCTACGAGCAGTACTTC	CAWSSSSYEQYF
once	TRBJ2-7	TRBD1	TRBV28	TGTGCCAGCAGAACAGGAGCAGGGGGCTCCTACGAGCAGTACTTC	CASRTGAGGSYEQYF
.	TRBJ2-1	.	TRBV6-1	TGTGCCAGCATTCCCGGGAGAAGCTCCTACAATGAGCAGTTCTTC	CASIPGRSSYNEQFF
.	TRBJ2-5	TRBD2	TRBV7-2	TGTGCCAGCAGCTTAGGGACTCGCGGGAGAGGAGAGACCCAGTACTTC	CASSLGTRGRGETQYF
.	TRBJ1-2	TRBD1	TRBV27	TGTGCCAGCAGTTCGTTACAGGGGGGAGGTGGTGGCTACACCTTC	CASSSLQGGGGGYTF
many	TRBJ2-1	TRBD2	TRBV28	TGTGCCAGCACAGGTAGCGGGAGCCCTAGCTCCTACAATGAGCAGTTCTTC	CASTGSGSPSSYNEQFF
.	TRBJ1-2	.	TRBV6-6	TGTGCCAGCAGTTACGGATCTATCTCTAACTATGGCTACACCTTC	CASSYGSISNYGYTF
.	TRBJ2-2	.	TRBV5-6	TGTGCCAGCAGAATCCAGGGGACCCGCCCGACCGGGGAGCTGTTTTTT	CASRIQGTRPTGELFF
.	TRBJ1-2	TRBD1	TRBV19	TGTGCCAGTAGTATTTTAGGACAGGGGCAATGGCTCTATGGCTACACCTTC	CASSILGQGQWLYGYTF